This TCR beta chain was found in a study of blood T cells in healthy people across ages. The CDR3 loop spans 17 amino acids. Trimming left V 2 bases short and J 3 bases short, with 17 bases between. CDR1 and CDR2 (germline): MNHEY, SVGEGT. PCR was performed a second time for about 6 to 12 cycles using a sample-barcoded 5' primer and a J-beta primer mix. MiXCR, run by TCRdb on the 5' RACE reads, gives a single entry per CDR3 protein. The sample includes some 800,000 distinct CDR3 sequences, roughly 25% seen only once; the top ten take around 3.6%. The same data also went into a second study, on T cells of mothers and their children.

Sample: blood. The V and J genes are TRBV6-2 or TRBV6-3 and TRBJ2-4, with D tentatively TRBD1 (5 bases). The clonotype comes from a boy aged 10-17 years in good health. The CDR3 region is CASSYGQTVILKNIQYF. The CDR3 region has the DNA TGTGCCAGCAGTTACGGGCAGACAGTCATACTCAAAAACATTCAGTACTTC.